This note documents a single TCR beta chain sequence. The data stem from a study of T cell repertoires in cytomegalovirus infection. The CDR3 is 15 amino acids. J gave up 2 bases and V 4 bases, and 6 bases lay outside the gene matches. Per germline, CDR1 MGHRA and CDR2 YSYEKL. One entry per CDR3 protein results from TCRdb running MiXCR on the reads. This table has hundreds of thousands of distinct CDR3 sequences, about a sixth appearing once. The chain couples TRBV4-1 to TRBJ2-5, with 8 bases lining up with TRBD1. This TCR derives from a human donor in good health (CMV status not recorded). Some clones in this sample may be carry-over from other donors' samples. Material: PBMCs. Written as DNA, the CDR3 is TGCGCCAGCAGCCCCGGACAGGGTTTGCAAGAGACCCAGTACTTC. It is translated as CASSPGQGLQETQYF.